This T cell receptor beta chain was identified during a study of blood T cell repertoires in COVID-19. At the level of the study: Collection of acute and convalescent COVID-19 samples took place in the United States, Italy and Spain. From T cells, B-cell-depleted T cells, or PBMCs came the material, which was cDNA or gDNA.

After removal of 5 bases from V and 1 base from J, the junction contained 7 bases not matched to a gene. Germline V lookup: CDR1 GTSNPN, CDR2 SVGIG (reference sequence). The length of the CDR3 is 16 residues. Per the original methods: Estimation of nucleated cell counts was performed using reference gene primer amplification. Clones were sequenced by immunoSEQ multiplex PCR, and TCRdb holds only the in-frame ones, with some missing. D and trimming come from the DNA, and the V and J calls and clone size come from that table. The top ten clones hold approximately 4% of a sample with a few hundred thousand clones, 85% to 90% of them seen once.

The chain combines TRBV30 with TRBJ1-6, with 8 bases that match TRBD1. The receptor comes from a man aged 18 to 35 with active or convalescent COVID-19. Sequencing input: peripheral blood. The CDR3 here is CAWGTGLVSYNSPLHF. DNA of the CDR3: TGTGCCTGGGGGACAGGATTGGTGTCCTATAATTCACCCCTCCACTTT.